This T cell receptor (beta chain) was identified in a study of blood T cell repertoires in COVID-19 (dated by TCRdb to about 2020). Study-level background: Samples from collaborators originated in the United States, Italy and Spain and spanned both the acute and convalescent phases of COVID-19. Nearly every sample came with metadata listing a de-identified subject ID, COVID-19 status, age in years and sex. HLA class I and class II types, where available, came from metadata supplied by the sample provider rather than from assay-based typing. The prospective study material was composed of cDNA or gDNA derived from T cells, B-cell-depleted T cells, or PBMCs. The repertoires were released in a freely available public database intended as a resource for research on the immune response to SARS-CoV-2. The samples were drawn from two sources: the first 160 participants of the ongoing ImmuneRACE study, and fewer than 1,500 subjects contributed by 6 global collaborators. Subjects who had been exposed to COVID-19, were actively infected with it, or had recovered from it provided the deeply sampled blood TCRbeta repertoires that made up the dataset. Beyond this particular receptor, the publication reports: The amount of clinical and demographic metadata varied by source and participant and was provided uncurated.

This clone was counted once. Its cognate antigen has yet to be identified. Base qualities were left out, and no much larger clone turns up one base away. The collaborating institutions used their own protocols to collect whole blood in K2EDTA tubes. Collaborator samples were shipped for TCRbeta analysis as frozen whole blood, isolated PBMCs, or DNA extracted from either sample type. TCRbeta CDR3 regions were amplified from genomic DNA using the immunoSEQ Assay, a bias-controlled multiplex PCR. Processing in the source paper ran as follows. The number of nucleated cells in each sample was estimated by amplification of reference gene primers within the assay. To quantify the absolute abundance of each unique TCRbeta CDR3 rearrangement, sequence reads were collapsed and filtered. For each sample, productive Simpson clonality was calculated as the square root of Simpson's diversity index across productive rearrangements. TCRdb took this table from immuneACCESS and kept in-frame rearrangements with V and J called. Such tables lack part of the clones; where checked against another copy, unresolved V genes explain under half of the gap, and the rest is unexplained. That table furnishes V, J and clone size, whereas the DNA furnished D and trimming. Present in this sample are 150,000 to 200,000 clones, roughly nine tenths of which were seen just once. The leading ten clones occupy 0.75% to 0.9% of the sample.

Inclusive of the bounding cysteine and phenylalanine, the CDR3 is 13 residues long. Only CDR3 DNA is held: 39 bases, read in frame from base 1. As encoded in the germline V gene, CDR1 is SNHLY while CDR2 is FYNNEI. Relative to germline, V is missing 7 bases and J is missing 9 bases, with 7 bases of the junction outside any gene match. The chain is assembled from TRBV2 and TRBJ2-1; TRBD2 aligns with 9 central bases. The receptor comes from a woman in her sixties or seventies with acute or convalescent COVID-19. The sequenced material came from peripheral blood. This receptor has the CDR3 CASNVAGVGEQFF. The DNA reads TGTGCCAGCAACGTAGCGGGGGTAGGTGAGCAGTTCTTC.